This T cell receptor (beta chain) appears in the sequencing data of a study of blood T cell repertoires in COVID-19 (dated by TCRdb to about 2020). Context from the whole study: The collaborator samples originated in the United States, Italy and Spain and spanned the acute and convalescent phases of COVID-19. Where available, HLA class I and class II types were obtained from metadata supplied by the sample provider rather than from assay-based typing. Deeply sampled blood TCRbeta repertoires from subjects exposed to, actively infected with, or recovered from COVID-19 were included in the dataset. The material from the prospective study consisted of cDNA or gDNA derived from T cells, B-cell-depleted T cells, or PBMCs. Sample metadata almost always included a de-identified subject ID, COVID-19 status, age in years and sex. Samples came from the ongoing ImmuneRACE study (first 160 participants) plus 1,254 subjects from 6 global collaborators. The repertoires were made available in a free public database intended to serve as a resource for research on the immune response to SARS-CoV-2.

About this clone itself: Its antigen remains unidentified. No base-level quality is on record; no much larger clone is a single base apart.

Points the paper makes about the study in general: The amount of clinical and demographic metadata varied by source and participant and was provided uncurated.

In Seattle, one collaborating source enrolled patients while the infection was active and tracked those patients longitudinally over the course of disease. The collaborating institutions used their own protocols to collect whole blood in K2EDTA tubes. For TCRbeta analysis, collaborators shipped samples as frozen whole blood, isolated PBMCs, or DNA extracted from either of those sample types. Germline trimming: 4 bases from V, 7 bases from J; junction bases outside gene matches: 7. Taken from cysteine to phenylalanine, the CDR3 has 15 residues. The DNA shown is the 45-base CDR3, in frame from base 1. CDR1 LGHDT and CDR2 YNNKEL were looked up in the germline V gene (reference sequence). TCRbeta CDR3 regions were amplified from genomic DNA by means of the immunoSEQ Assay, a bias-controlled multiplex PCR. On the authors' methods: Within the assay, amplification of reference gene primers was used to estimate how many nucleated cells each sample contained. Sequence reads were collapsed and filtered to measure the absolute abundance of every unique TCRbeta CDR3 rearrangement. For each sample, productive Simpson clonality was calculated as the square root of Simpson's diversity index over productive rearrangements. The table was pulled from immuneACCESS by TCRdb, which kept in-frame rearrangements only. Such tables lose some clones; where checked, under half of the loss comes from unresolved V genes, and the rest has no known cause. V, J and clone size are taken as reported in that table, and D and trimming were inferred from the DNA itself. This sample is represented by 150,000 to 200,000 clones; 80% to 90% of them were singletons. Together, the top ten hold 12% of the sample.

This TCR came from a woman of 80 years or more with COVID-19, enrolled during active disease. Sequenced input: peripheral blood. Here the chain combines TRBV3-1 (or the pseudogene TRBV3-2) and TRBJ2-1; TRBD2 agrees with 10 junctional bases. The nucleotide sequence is TGTGCCAGCAGCCCTTCTAGCGGGGGTTGGAATGAGCAGTTCTTC. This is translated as CASSPSSGGWNEQFF.